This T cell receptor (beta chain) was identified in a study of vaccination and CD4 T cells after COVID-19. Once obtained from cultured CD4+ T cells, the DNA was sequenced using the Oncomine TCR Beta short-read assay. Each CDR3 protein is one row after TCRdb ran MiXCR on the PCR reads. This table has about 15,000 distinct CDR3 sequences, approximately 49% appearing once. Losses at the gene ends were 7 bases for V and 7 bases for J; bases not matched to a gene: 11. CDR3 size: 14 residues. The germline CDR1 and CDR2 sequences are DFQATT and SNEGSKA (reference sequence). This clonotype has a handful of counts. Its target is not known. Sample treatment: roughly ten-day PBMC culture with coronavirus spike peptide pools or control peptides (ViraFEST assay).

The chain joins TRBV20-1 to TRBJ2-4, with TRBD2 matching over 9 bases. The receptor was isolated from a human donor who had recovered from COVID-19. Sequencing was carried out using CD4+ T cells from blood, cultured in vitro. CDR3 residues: CSGVAASGTNIQYF. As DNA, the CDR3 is TGCAGTGGGGTCGCGGCTAGCGGGACCAACATTCAGTACTTC.